This T cell receptor (beta chain) was sequenced during a study of shared clonotypes between healthy human individuals. Germline CDR1 and CDR2: MDHEN and SYDVKM. The ends were cut back, 6 bases at V and 6 bases at J, with 15 bases in the middle. The CDR3 consists of 14 residues. Evenly divided among several immunoSEQ plates was the genomic DNA of each subset. Generated by immunoSEQ multiplex PCR, the TCRdb table keeps only in-frame clones and is missing some. The sample lists just over 2,000,000 clones, approximately 94% occurring once. Positive CCR7 selection of CD45RO-negative cells yielded the naive CD8 cells, and terminally differentiated effector memory CD45RA+ cells were excluded. Recent acute infections and vaccinations were absent in the healthy HIV-negative adult donors.

The TCR sequence derives from a man aged 18 to 30 in good health. This chain joins TRBV28 and TRBJ1-5, with D possibly matching TRBD1 (5 bases). The specimen was naive CD8+ T cells sorted from blood. This CDR3 is CASSPAGLGQPQHF. The CDR3 coding sequence is TGTGCCAGCAGCCCCGCAGGGTTGGGTCAGCCCCAGCATTTT.